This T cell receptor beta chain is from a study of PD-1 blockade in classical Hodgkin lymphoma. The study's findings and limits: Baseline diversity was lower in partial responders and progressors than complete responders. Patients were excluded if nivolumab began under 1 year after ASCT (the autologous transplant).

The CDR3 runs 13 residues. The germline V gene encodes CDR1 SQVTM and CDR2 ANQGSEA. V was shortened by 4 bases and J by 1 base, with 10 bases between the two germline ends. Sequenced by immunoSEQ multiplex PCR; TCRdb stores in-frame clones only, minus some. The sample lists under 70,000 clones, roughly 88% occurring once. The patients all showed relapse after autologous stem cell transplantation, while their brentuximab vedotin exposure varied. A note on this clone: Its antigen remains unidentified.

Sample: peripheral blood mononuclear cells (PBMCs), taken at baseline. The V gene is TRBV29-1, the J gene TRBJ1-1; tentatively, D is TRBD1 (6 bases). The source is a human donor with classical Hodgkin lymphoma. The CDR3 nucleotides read TGCAGCGTTGGACGACAGGCGAACACTGAAGCTTTCTTT. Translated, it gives CSVGRQANTEAFF.